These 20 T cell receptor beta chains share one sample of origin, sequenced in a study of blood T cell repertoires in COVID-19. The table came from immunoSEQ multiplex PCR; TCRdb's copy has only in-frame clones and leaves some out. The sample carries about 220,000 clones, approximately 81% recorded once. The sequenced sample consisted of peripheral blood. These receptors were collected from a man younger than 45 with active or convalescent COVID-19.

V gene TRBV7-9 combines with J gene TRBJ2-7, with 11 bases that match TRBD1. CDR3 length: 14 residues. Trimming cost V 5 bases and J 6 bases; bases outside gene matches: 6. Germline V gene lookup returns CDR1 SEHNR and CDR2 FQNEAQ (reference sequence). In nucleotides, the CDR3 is TGTGCCAGCAGCAAGGACAGGGGGCTTAGCGAGCAGTACTTC. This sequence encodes CASSKDRGLSEQYF.

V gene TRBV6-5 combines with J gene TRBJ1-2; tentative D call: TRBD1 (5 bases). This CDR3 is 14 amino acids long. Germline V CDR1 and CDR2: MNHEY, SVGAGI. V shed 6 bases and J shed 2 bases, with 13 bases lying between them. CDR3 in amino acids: CASSPHGGNYGYTF. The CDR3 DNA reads TGTGCCAGCAGCCCGCATGGGGGGAACTATGGCTACACCTTC.

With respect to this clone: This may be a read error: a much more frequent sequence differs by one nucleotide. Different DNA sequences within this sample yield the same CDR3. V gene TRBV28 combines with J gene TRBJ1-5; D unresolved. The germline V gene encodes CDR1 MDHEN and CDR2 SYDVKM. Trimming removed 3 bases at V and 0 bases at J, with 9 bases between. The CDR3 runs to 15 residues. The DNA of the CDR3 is TGTGCCAGCAGTTTCAACTTTTATAGCAATCAGCCCCAGCATTTT. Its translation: CASSFNFYSNQPQHF.

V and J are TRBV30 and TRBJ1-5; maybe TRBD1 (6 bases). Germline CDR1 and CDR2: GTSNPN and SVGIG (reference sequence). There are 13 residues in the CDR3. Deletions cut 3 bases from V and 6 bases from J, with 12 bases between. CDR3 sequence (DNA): TGTGCCTGGAGCCCCTTGGACAGTCAGCCCCAGCATTTT. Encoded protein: CAWSPLDSQPQHF.

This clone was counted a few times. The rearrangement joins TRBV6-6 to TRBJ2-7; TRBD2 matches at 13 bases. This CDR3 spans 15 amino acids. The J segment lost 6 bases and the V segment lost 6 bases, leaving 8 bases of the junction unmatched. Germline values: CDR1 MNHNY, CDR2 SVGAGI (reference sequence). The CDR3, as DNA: TGTGCCAGCAGACCGCGGACTAGCGGGAGTGGCGAGCAGTACTTC. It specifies CASRPRTSGSGEQYF.

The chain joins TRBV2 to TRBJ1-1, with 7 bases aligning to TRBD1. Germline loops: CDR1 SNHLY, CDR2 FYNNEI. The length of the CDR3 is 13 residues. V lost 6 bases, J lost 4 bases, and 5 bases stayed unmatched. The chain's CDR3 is CASRTGESTEAFF. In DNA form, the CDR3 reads TGTGCCAGCAGAACAGGGGAGAGCACTGAAGCTTTCTTT.

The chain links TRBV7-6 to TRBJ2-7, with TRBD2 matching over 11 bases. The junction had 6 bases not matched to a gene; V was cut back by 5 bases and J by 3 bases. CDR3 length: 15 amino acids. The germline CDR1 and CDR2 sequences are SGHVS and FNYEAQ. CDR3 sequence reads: CASSPGTSGYYEQYF. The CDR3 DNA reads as TGTGCCAGCAGCCCCGGGACTAGCGGTTACTACGAGCAGTACTTC.

The DNA of the CDR3 is TGTGCCAGCAGCGTAGGACAGCCCTATGGCTACACCTTC. Protein: CASSVGQPYGYTF. This chain connects TRBV9 to TRBJ1-2, with D perhaps TRBD1 (5 bases). Germline V gene data show CDR1 as SGDLS and CDR2 as YYNGEE. There are 13 residues in the CDR3. Deletions cut 0 bases from V and 4 bases from J, with 7 bases between.

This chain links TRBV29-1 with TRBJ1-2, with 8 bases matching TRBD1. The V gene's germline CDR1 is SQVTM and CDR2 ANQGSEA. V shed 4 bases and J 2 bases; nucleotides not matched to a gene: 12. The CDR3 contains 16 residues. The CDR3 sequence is CSVAPILQGENYGYTF. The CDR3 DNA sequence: TGCAGCGTTGCGCCCATCCTACAGGGGGAGAACTATGGCTACACCTTC.

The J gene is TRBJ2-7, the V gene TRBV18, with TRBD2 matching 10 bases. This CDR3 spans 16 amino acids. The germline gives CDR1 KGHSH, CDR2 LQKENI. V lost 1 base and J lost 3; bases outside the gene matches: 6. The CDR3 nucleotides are TGTGCCAGCTCACCACAAAGGGGACTAGCGATCTACGAGCAGTACTTC. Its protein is CASSPQRGLAIYEQYF.

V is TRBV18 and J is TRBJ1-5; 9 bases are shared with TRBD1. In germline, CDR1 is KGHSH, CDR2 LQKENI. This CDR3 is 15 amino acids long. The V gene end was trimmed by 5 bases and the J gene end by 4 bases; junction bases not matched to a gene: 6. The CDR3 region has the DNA TGTGCCAGCTCATCCCGACAGGGGGTAAATCAGCCCCAGCATTTT. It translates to CASSSRQGVNQPQHF.

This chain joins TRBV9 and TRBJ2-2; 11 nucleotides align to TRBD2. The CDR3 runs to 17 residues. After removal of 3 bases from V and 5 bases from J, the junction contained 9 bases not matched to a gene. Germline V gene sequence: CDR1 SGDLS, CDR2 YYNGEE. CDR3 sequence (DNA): TGTGCCAGCAGCGCCAGTTTAGCGGGGGGGCCGACCGGGGAGCTGTTTTTT. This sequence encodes CASSASLAGGPTGELFF.

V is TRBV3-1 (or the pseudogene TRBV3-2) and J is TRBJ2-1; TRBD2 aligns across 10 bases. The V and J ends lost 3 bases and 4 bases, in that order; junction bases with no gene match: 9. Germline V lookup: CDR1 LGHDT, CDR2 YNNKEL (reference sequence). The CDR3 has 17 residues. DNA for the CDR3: TGTGCCAGCAGCCAGGATGCTAGCGGGGGCAAGTACAATGAGCAGTTCTTC. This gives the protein CASSQDASGGKYNEQFF.

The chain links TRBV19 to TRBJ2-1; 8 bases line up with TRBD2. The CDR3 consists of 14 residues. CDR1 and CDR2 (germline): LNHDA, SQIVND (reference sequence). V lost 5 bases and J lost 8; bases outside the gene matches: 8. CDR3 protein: CASSPTGLVYEQFF. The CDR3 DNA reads TGTGCCAGTAGTCCGACGGGACTAGTCTATGAGCAGTTCTTC.

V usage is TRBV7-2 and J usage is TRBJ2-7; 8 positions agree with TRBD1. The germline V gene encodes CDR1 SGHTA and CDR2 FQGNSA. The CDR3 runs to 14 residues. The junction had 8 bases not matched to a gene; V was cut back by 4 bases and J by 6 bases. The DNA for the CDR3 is TGTGCCAGCAGCTCCCCGGACAGGGCAGCCGAGCAGTACTTC. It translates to CASSSPDRAAEQYF.

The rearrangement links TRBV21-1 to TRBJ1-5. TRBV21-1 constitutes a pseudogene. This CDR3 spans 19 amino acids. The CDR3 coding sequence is TGTGCCAGCAGGGGAACGTGTGGAGGGGGGAGGGATTCCAATCAGCCCCAGCATTTT. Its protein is CASRGTCGGGRDSNQPQHF.

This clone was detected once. CDR3 loop: CASSLAVGTGTDTQYF. In nucleotides, the CDR3 is TGCGCCAGCAGCTTGGCGGTCGGGACAGGGACAGATACGCAGTATTTT. The V and J genes are TRBV5-1 and TRBJ2-3; 9 bases line up with TRBD1. This CDR3 region has 16 residues. V lost 0 bases to trimming and J lost 3 bases; unmatched junction nucleotides: 5. Germline V CDR1 and CDR2: SGHRS, YFSETQ.

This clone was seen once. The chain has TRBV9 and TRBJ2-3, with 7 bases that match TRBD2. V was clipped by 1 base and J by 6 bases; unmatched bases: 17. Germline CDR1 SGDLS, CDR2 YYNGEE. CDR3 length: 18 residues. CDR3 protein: CASSVHPLGGIVLDTQYF. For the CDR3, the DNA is TGTGCCAGCAGCGTACACCCCCTCGGGGGGATCGTTTTGGATACGCAGTATTTT.

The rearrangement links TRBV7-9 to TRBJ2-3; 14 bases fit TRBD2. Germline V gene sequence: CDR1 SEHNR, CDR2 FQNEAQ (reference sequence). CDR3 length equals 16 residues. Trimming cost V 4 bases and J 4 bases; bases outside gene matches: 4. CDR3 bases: TGTGCCAGCAGCTCAGGACTAGCGGGAGGCGCAGATACGCAGTATTTT. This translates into CASSSGLAGGADTQYF. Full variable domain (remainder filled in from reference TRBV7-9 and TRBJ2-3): DTGVSQNPRHKITKRGQNVTFRCDPISEHNRLYWYRQTLGQGPEFLTYFQNEAQLEKSRLLSDRFSAERPKGSFSTLEIQRTEQGDSAMYLCASSSGLAGGADTQYFGPGTRLTVL.

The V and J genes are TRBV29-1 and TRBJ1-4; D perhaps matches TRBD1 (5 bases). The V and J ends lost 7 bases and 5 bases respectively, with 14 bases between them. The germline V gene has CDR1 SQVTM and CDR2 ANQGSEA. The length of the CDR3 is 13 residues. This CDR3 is CSAKTVRNEKLFF. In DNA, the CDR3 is TGCAGCGCCAAGACAGTTAGAAATGAAAAACTGTTTTTT.